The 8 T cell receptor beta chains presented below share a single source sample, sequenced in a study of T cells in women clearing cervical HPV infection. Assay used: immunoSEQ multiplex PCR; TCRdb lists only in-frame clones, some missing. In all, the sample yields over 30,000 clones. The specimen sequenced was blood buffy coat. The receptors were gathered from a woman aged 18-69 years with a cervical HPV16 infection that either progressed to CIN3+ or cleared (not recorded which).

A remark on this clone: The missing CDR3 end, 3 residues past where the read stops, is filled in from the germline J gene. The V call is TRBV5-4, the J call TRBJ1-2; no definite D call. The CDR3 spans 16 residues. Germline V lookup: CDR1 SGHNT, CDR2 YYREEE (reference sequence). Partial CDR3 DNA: TGTGCCAGCAGCTTGCCTGTCGGAAGCGGCCAAGAGACC. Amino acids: CASSLPVGSGQET. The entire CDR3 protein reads CASSLPVGSGQETYTF.

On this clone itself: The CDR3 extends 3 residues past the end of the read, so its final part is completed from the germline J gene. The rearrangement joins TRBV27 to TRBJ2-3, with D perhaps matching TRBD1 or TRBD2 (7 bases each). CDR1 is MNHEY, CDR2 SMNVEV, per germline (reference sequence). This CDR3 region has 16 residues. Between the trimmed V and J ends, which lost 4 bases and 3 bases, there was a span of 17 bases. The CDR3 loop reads CASSSRRQGGTDTQYF. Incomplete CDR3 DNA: TGTGCCAGCAGTTCCCGGCGACAGGGAGGGACAGATACG.

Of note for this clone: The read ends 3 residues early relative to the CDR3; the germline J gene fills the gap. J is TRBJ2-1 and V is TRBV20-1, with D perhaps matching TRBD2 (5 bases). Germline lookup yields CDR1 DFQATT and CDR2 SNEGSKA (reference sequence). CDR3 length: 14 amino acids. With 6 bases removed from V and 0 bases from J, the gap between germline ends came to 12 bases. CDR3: CSATRGNSYNEQFF. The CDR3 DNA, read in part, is TGCAGTGCCACCCGGGGTAACTCCTACAATGAG.

The CDR3 bases that were read are TGTGCCAGCAGCCAGCGGGGGAAGGCAGACTATGGC. This gives the protein CASSQRGKADYG. The entire CDR3 is CASSQRGKADYGYTF. V and J are TRBV5-4 and TRBJ1-2; weak D call: TRBD1 (5 bases). The read terminates 3 residues ahead of where the CDR3 ends, so the germline J gene completes it. Per the germline V gene, CDR1 is SGHNT and CDR2 is YYREEE (reference sequence). CDR3 size: 15 residues. V lost 4 bases, J lost 3 bases, and 16 bases lay in between.

The CDR3 spells CASSAGTAAYEQYF. The sequenced part of the CDR3 DNA is TGTGCCAGCAGCGCCGGGACAGCCGCCTACGAG. The chain recombines TRBV5-4 with TRBJ2-7; 7 nucleotides align to TRBD1. The read halts 3 residues ahead of the CDR3 end, with the missing end drawn from the germline J gene. J lost 2 bases, V lost 4 bases, and 6 bases had no gene match. The germline V gene encodes CDR1 SGHNT and CDR2 YYREEE (reference sequence). The length of the CDR3 is 14 residues.

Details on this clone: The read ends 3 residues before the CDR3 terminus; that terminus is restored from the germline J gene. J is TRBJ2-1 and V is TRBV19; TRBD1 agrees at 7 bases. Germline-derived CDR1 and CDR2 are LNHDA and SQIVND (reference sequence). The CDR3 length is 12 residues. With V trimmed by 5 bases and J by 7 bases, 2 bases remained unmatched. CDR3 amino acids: CASSSQGNEQFF. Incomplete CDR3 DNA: TGTGCCAGTAGTTCACAGGGGAATGAG.

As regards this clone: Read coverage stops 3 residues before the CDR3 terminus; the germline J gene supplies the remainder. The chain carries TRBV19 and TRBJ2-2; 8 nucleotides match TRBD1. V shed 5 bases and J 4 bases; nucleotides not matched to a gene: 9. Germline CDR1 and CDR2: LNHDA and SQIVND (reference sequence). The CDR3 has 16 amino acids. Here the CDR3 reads CASSVRLGQATGELFF. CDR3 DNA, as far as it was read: TGTGCCAGTAGTGTCCGACTGGGACAGGCCACCGGGGAG. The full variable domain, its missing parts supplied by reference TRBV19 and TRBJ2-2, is DGGITQSPKYLFRKEGQNVTLSCEQNLNHDAMYWYRQDPGQGLRLIYYSQIVNDFQKGDIAEGYSVSREKKESFPLTVTSAQKNPTAFYLCASSVRLGQATGELFFGEGSRLTVL.

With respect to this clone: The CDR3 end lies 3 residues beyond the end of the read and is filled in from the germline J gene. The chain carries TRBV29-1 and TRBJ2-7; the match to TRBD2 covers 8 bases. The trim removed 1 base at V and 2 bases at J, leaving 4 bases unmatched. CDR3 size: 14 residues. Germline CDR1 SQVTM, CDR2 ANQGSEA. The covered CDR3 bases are TGCAGCGTTGAAGTAGCGGGGACCACCTACGAG. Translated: CSVEVAGTTYE. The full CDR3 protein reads CSVEVAGTTYEQYF.